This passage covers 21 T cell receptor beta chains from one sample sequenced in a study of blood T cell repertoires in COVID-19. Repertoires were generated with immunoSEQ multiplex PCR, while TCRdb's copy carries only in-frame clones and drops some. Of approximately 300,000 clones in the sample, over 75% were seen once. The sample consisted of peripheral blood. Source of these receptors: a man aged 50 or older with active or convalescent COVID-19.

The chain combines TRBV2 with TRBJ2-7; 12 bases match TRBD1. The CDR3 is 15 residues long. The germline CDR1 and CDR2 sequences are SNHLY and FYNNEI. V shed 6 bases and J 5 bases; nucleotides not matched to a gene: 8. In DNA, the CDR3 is TGTGCCAGCAGCCCACCGGGACAGGGGGCCGACGAGCAGTACTTC. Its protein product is CASSPPGQGADEQYF.

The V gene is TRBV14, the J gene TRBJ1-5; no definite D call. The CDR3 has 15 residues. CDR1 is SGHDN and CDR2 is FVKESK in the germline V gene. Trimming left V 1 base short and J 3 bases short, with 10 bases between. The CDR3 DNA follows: TGTGCCAGCAGCCAAGGAGGGTCTGTCAATCAGCCCCAGCATTTT. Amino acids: CASSQGGSVNQPQHF.

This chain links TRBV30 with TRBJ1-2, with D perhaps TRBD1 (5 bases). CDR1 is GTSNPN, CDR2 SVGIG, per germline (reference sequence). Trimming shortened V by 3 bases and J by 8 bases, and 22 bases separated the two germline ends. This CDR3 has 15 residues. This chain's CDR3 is CAWRPLDAGEGGYTF. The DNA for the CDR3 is TGTGCCTGGAGGCCGTTGGACGCCGGGGAGGGGGGCTACACCTTC.

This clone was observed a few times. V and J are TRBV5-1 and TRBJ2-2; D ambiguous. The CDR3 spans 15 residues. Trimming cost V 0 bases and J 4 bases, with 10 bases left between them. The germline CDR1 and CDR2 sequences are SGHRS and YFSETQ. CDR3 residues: CASSLGMAATGELFF. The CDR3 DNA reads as TGCGCCAGCAGCTTGGGAATGGCGGCCACCGGGGAGCTGTTTTTT.

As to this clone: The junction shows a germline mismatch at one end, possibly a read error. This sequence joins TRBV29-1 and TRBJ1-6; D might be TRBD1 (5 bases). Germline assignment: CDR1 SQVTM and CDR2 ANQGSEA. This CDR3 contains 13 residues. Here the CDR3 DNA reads TGCGGCGTCGAAAAGGGGCTAGGTTCACCCCTCCACTTT. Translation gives CGVEKGLGSPLHF.

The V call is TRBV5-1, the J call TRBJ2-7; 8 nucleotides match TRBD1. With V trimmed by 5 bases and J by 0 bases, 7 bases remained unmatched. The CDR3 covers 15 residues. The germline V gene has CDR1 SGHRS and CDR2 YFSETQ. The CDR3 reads CASSSQTGGSYEQYF. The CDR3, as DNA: TGCGCCAGCAGTTCCCAAACAGGGGGCTCCTACGAGCAGTACTTC.

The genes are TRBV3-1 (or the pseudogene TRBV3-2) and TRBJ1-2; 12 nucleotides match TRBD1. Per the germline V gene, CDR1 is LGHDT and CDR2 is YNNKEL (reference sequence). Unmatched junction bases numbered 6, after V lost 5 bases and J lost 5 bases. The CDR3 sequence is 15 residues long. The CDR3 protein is CASSEGTGGAYGYTF. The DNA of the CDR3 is TGTGCCAGCAGCGAAGGGACAGGGGGCGCATATGGCTACACCTTC.

CDR3 in amino acids: CASSFSVGGTEAFF. DNA for the CDR3: TGTGCCAGCAGTTTCAGCGTCGGTGGGACTGAAGCTTTCTTT. This chain uses TRBV6-6 with TRBJ1-1; D ambiguous. The CDR3 runs to 14 residues. Trimming removed 4 bases at V and 5 bases at J, with 14 bases between. The germline CDR1 and CDR2 sequences are MNHNY and SVGAGI (reference sequence).

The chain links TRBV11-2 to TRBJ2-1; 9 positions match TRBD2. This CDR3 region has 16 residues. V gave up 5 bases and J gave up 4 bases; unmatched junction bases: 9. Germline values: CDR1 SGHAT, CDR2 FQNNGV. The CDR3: CASSLLSGGSYNEQFF. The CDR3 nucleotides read TGTGCCAGCAGCCTACTAAGCGGGGGGTCTTACAATGAGCAGTTCTTC.

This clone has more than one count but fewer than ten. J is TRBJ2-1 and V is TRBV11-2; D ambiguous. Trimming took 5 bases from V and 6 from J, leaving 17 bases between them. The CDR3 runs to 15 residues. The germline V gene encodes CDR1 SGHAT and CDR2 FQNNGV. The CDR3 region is CASSIPITSSNEQFF. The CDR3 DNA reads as TGTGCCAGCAGCATTCCTATTACCTCTTCCAATGAGCAGTTCTTC.

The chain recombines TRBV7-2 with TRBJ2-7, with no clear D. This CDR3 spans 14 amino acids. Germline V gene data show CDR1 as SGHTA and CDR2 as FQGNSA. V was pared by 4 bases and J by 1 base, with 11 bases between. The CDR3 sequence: CASSSLIPSYEQYF. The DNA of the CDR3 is TGTGCCAGCAGCTCACTAATTCCTTCCTACGAGCAGTACTTC. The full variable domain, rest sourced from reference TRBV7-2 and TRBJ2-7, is GAGVSQSPSNKVTEKGKDVELRCDPISGHTALYWYRQSLGQGLEFLIYFQGNSAPDKSGLPSDRFSAERTGGSVSTLTIQRTQQEDSAVYLCASSSLIPSYEQYFGPGTRLTVT.

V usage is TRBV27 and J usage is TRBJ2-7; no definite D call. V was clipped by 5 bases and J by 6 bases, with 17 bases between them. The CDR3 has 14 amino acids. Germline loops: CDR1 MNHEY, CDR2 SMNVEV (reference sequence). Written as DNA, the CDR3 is TGTGCCAGCAGTCCCAGTTTAGTGTGGAGCGAGCAGTACTTC. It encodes CASSPSLVWSEQYF.

The CDR3 region has the DNA TGTGCCAGCAGCACAGGGGAGTATGGCTACACCTTC. Translating gives CASSTGEYGYTF. This sequence joins TRBV5-6 and TRBJ1-2; 7 positions match TRBD1. CDR3 length: 12 amino acids. The V and J ends lost 4 bases and 5 bases, in that order; junction bases with no gene match: 2. Per germline, CDR1 SGHDT and CDR2 YYEEEE.

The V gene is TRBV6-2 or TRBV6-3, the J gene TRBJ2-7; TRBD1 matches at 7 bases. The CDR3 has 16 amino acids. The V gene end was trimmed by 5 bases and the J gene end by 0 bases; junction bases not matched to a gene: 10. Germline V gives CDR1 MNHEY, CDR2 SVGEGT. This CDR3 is CASSDPIDRVSYEQYF. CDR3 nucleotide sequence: TGTGCCAGCAGTGACCCCATCGACAGGGTCTCCTACGAGCAGTACTTC.

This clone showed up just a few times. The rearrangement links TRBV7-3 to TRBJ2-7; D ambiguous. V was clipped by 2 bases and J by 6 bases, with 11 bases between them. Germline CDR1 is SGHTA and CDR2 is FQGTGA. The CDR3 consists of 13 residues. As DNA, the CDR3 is TGTGCCAGCAGCTTATACTATGCCCGCGAGCAGTACTTC. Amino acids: CASSLYYAREQYF.

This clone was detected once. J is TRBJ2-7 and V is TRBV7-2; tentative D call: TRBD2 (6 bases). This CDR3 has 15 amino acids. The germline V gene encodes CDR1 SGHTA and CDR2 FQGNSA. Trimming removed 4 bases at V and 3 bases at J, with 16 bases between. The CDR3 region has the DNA TGTGCCAGCAGCTCACGGACTAACCCGTACTACGAGCAGTACTTC. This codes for CASSSRTNPYYEQYF.

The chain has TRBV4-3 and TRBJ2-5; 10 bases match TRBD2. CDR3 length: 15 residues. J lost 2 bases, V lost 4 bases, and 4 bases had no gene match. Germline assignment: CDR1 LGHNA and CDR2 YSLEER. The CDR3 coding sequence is TGCGCCAGCAGCCCAAAGGGACTAGCGCAAGAGACCCAGTACTTC. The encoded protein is CASSPKGLAQETQYF.

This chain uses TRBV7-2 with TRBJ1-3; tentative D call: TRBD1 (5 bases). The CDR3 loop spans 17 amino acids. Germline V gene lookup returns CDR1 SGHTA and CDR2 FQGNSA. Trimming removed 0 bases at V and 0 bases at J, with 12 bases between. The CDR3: CASSLARGRSSGNTIYF. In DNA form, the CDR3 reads TGTGCCAGCAGCTTAGCAAGGGGAAGGAGCTCTGGAAACACCATATATTTT. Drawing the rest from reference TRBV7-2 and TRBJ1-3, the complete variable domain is GAGVSQSPSNKVTEKGKDVELRCDPISGHTALYWYRQSLGQGLEFLIYFQGNSAPDKSGLPSDRFSAERTGGSVSTLTIQRTQQEDSAVYLCASSLARGRSSGNTIYFGEGSWLTVV.

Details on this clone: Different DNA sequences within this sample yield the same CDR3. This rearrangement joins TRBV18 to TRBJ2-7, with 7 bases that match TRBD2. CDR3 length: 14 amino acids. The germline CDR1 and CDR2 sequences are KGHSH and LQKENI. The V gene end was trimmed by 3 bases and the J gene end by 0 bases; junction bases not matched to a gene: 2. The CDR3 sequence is CASSPGGSSYEQYF. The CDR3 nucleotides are TGTGCCAGCTCACCGGGCGGGAGCTCCTACGAGCAGTACTTC. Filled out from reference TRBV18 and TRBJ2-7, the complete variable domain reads NAGVMQNPRHLVRRRGQEARLRCSPMKGHSHVYWYRQLPEEGLKFMVYLQKENIIDESGMPKERFSAEFPKEGPSILRIQQVVRGDSAAYFCASSPGGSSYEQYFGPGTRLTVT.

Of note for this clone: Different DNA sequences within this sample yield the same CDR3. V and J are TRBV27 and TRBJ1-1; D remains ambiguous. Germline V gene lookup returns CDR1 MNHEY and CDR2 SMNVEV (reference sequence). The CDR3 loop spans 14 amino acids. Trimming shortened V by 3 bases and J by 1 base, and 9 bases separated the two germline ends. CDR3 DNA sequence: TGTGCCAGCAGTTTTAGAGGATGGAACACTGAAGCTTTCTTT. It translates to CASSFRGWNTEAFF.

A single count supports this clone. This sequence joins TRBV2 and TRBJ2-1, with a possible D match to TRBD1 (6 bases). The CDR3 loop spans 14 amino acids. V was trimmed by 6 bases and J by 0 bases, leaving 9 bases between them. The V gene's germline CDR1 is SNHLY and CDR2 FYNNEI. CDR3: CASSRGSSYNEQFF. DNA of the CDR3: TGTGCCAGCAGCAGGGGAAGCTCCTACAATGAGCAGTTCTTC.